The 26 T cell receptor beta chains presented below share a single source sample, sequenced in a study of response to subunit inactivated influenza vaccine. From the RT-PCR reads, TCRdb called clonotypes with MiXCR, one entry per CDR3 protein. The data show about 620,000 distinct CDR3 sequences, roughly 10% seen once. This specimen was PBMCs from blood, taken on the day of vaccination. The receptors here all came from a man between 45 and 60 years old who received an inactivated influenza vaccine.

The V call is TRBV5-5, the J call TRBJ1-5; D is possibly TRBD1 (6 bases). CDR3 length equals 15 residues. Germline V gene data show CDR1 as SGHKS and CDR2 as YYEKEE (reference sequence). With 0 bases removed from V and 0 bases from J, the gap between germline ends came to 7 bases. Written as DNA, the CDR3 is TGTGCCAGCAGCTTGGAACAGGGTAGCAATCAGCCCCAGCATTTT. Translation: CASSLEQGSNQPQHF.

The rearrangement uses TRBV18 and TRBJ1-2; D not certain. Germline assignment: CDR1 KGHSH and CDR2 LQKENI. The length of the CDR3 is 13 residues. The germline V and J ends were trimmed by 1 base and 5 bases, with 8 bases remaining between them. The CDR3 bases are TGTGCCAGCTCACCACAGCCGGAATATGGCTACACCTTC. It codes for CASSPQPEYGYTF.

This clonotype has just a few counts. V gene TRBV29-1 combines with J gene TRBJ2-7; D is perhaps TRBD2 (5 bases). This CDR3 has 12 amino acids. Germline-derived CDR1 and CDR2 are SQVTM and ANQGSEA. V was pared by 4 bases and J by 6 bases, with 13 bases between. This chain's CDR3 is CSVGATRGEQYF. Here the CDR3 DNA reads TGCAGCGTTGGGGCCACACGGGGCGAGCAGTACTTC.

On this clonotype itself: Given a much more abundant clone one base away, this may be a read error. The V and J genes are TRBV4-3 and TRBJ2-5; D is ambiguous. V dropped 0 bases and J dropped 7 bases, with 15 bases sitting between them. This CDR3 has 15 amino acids. From germline, CDR1 is LGHNA and CDR2 YSLEER. The CDR3 bases are TGCGCCAGCAGCCAAGACAGGACCACCAGTGGGACCCAGTACTTC. Its translation: CASSQDRTTSGTQYF.

This clonotype showed up just a few times. This chain uses TRBV27 with TRBJ2-4; 8 bases are shared with TRBD2. V shed 0 bases and J 8 bases; nucleotides not matched to a gene: 12. Germline V gives CDR1 MNHEY, CDR2 SMNVEV (reference sequence). This CDR3 region has 17 residues. CDR3 sequence (DNA): TGTGCCAGCAGTTTATCGGGTCGGGGGGGAGCTCATGACATTCAGTACTTC. Its translation is CASSLSGRGGAHDIQYF.

In this sample, this clonotype turned up a few times. The chain combines TRBV5-4 with TRBJ2-5, with 9 nucleotides matching TRBD2. CDR3 length: 14 amino acids. Per germline, CDR1 SGHNT and CDR2 YYREEE (reference sequence). J gave up 2 bases and V 5 bases, and 4 bases lay outside the gene matches. CDR3 amino acids: CASRERGVQETQYF. DNA of the CDR3: TGTGCCAGCAGAGAGCGGGGGGTGCAAGAGACCCAGTACTTC.

The sample holds a few counts of this clonotype. CDR3 nucleotide sequence: TGCAGTGCTGAACCCCGGGACAGGGCGACAGATACGCAGTATTTT. As protein: CSAEPRDRATDTQYF. J is TRBJ2-3 and V is TRBV20-1; 9 positions agree with TRBD1. This CDR3 region has 15 residues. Germline V gives CDR1 DFQATT, CDR2 SNEGSKA (reference sequence). Unmatched junction bases numbered 9, after V lost 5 bases and J lost 3 bases.

This clonotype occurred a few times. V and J are TRBV12-3 or TRBV12-4 and TRBJ2-7; unclear D gene. This CDR3 has 12 amino acids. V was cut by 5 bases and J by 2 bases, with 7 bases left in between. The CDR3 DNA reads TGTGCCAGCAGTGGACCAGCCTACGAGCAGTACTTC. This codes for CASSGPAYEQYF.

Only a few counts were recorded for this clonotype. This chain links TRBV4-1 with TRBJ2-1; 8 positions match TRBD2. The length of the CDR3 is 13 residues. From germline, CDR1 is MGHRA and CDR2 YSYEKL. V gave up 3 bases and J gave up 8 bases; unmatched junction bases: 3. CDR3 loop: CASSQPGGDEQFF. The DNA of the CDR3 is TGCGCCAGCAGCCAGCCCGGGGGGGATGAGCAGTTCTTC.

This clonotype was detected many times. The V and J genes are TRBV5-1 and TRBJ2-3, with 13 bases aligning to TRBD2. Germline lookup yields CDR1 SGHRS and CDR2 YFSETQ. CDR3 length equals 16 residues. V was pared by 3 bases and J by 1 base, with 2 bases of the junction left unmatched. CDR3 nucleotides: TGCGCCAGCAGCTGGGGGACTAGCGGGGGCACAGATACGCAGTATTTT. This codes for CASSWGTSGGTDTQYF. The full variable domain, its missing parts supplied by reference TRBV5-1 and TRBJ2-3, is KAGVTQTPRYLIKTRGQQVTLSCSPISGHRSVSWYQQTPGQGLQFLFEYFSETQRNKGNFPGRFSGRQFSNSRSEMNVSTLELGDSALYLCASSWGTSGGTDTQYFGPGTRLTVL.

This clonotype was observed many times. The V call is TRBV7-9, the J call TRBJ2-1; D remains ambiguous. Germline V CDR1 and CDR2: SEHNR, FQNEAQ (reference sequence). V was trimmed by 4 bases and J by 7 bases, leaving 8 bases between them. This CDR3 is 12 amino acids long. This CDR3 is CASSSPWNEQFF. CDR3 nucleotide sequence: TGTGCCAGCAGCTCCCCGTGGAATGAGCAGTTCTTC. The full variable domain, completed using reference TRBV7-9 and TRBJ2-1, is DTGVSQNPRHKITKRGQNVTFRCDPISEHNRLYWYRQTLGQGPEFLTYFQNEAQLEKSRLLSDRFSAERPKGSFSTLEIQRTEQGDSAMYLCASSSPWNEQFFGPGTRLTVL.

In its sample, this clonotype was seen many times. The J gene is TRBJ2-3, the V gene TRBV7-9, with D hard to call. The V and J ends lost 5 bases and 2 bases respectively, with 11 bases between them. This CDR3 has 14 amino acids. In germline, CDR1 is SEHNR, CDR2 FQNEAQ (reference sequence). The CDR3 nucleotides read TGTGCCAGCAGCGGCAGGTACTACACAGATACGCAGTATTTT. The encoded protein is CASSGRYYTDTQYF.

This clonotype has just a few counts. This rearrangement joins TRBV4-3 to TRBJ1-2, with a tentative D call TRBD1 (5 bases). The CDR3 length is 16 residues. From germline, CDR1 is LGHNA and CDR2 YSLEER. V was trimmed by 0 bases and J by 1 base, leaving 12 bases between them. The CDR3 region is CASSQDSRTYNYGYTF. CDR3 nucleotides: TGCGCCAGCAGCCAAGATAGTCGGACATATAACTATGGCTACACCTTC.

Here the CDR3 reads CASSFGGGIYEQYF. The CDR3 nucleotides are TGTGCCAGCAGCTTCGGCGGGGGGATTTACGAGCAGTACTTC. The rearrangement uses TRBV11-2 and TRBJ2-7; 8 bases align to TRBD2. Germline V gene lookup returns CDR1 SGHAT and CDR2 FQNNGV. J lost 4 bases, V lost 3 bases, and 5 bases had no gene match. The CDR3 runs to 14 residues.

This chain uses TRBV11-2 with TRBJ2-1, with TRBD2 matching over 7 bases. Germline CDR1 and CDR2: SGHAT and FQNNGV. This CDR3 has 15 residues. V lost 6 bases to trimming and J lost 0 bases; unmatched junction nucleotides: 5. The CDR3 is CASRSSGVSYNEQFF. In DNA form, the CDR3 reads TGTGCCAGCAGATCTAGCGGAGTCTCCTACAATGAGCAGTTCTTC.

This clonotype turned up a few times. The chain uses TRBV4-1 and TRBJ2-2, with D tentatively TRBD1 (5 bases). The CDR3 extends over 14 amino acids. CDR1 is MGHRA, CDR2 YSYEKL, per germline. With 3 bases removed from V and 4 bases from J, the gap between germline ends came to 9 bases. DNA of the CDR3: TGCGCCAGCAGCCAGACCCAGGGCACCGGGGAGCTGTTTTTT. Translated: CASSQTQGTGELFF.

This clonotype was found many times. V is TRBV5-1 and J is TRBJ2-7; D remains ambiguous. V dropped 5 bases and J dropped 5 bases, with 8 bases sitting between them. The CDR3 length is 11 residues. From germline, CDR1 is SGHRS and CDR2 YFSETQ. The CDR3 sequence is CASSEFDEQYF. As DNA, the CDR3 is TGCGCCAGCAGTGAATTTGACGAGCAGTACTTC.

The table lists this clonotype with a few counts. The CDR3 here is CASRAQPGYGYTF. The CDR3 DNA reads as TGTGCCAGCAGGGCTCAGCCAGGCTATGGCTACACCTTC. The chain recombines TRBV2 with TRBJ1-2; D is undetermined. The V gene's germline CDR1 is SNHLY and CDR2 FYNNEI. Trimming pared 6 bases from V and 4 bases from J, leaving 12 bases between. This CDR3 region has 13 residues.

The rearrangement uses TRBV7-6 and TRBJ2-7, with D possibly matching TRBD2 (6 bases). Trimming removed 1 base from V and 0 bases from J, with 13 bases in between. Germline V gene data show CDR1 as SGHVS and CDR2 as FNYEAQ. This CDR3 spans 16 amino acids. CDR3 region: CASSLGAGGSSYEQYF. The CDR3 DNA reads as TGTGCCAGCAGCTTAGGGGCCGGGGGAAGCTCCTACGAGCAGTACTTC.

This sequence joins TRBV4-3 and TRBJ1-1; D is ambiguous. The CDR3 sequence is 16 residues long. Germline V gene sequence: CDR1 LGHNA, CDR2 YSLEER. V lost 2 bases to trimming and J lost 0 bases, with 13 bases between them. This CDR3 reads CASSQSRYQMNTEAFF. CDR3 coding DNA: TGCGCCAGCAGCCAATCAAGGTATCAGATGAACACTGAAGCTTTCTTT.

This clonotype was observed a few times. The V and J genes are TRBV20-1 and TRBJ1-2; D possibly corresponds to TRBD1 (5 bases). The CDR3 spans 13 residues. Germline V gene sequence: CDR1 DFQATT, CDR2 SNEGSKA (reference sequence). The V end was cut by 7 bases, the J end by 2 bases, with 14 bases between. DNA for the CDR3: TGCAGTGTAGGTCTACGGGGGAACTATGGCTACACCTTC. Its translation is CSVGLRGNYGYTF.

This clonotype was counted only a few times. The genes are TRBV20-1 and TRBJ2-2; 9 bases agree with TRBD2. The CDR3 spans 16 residues. The germline CDR1 and CDR2 sequences are DFQATT and SNEGSKA (reference sequence). With 0 bases clipped from V and 5 bases from J, the junction kept 7 bases outside the gene matches. The DNA of the CDR3 is TGCAGTGCTAGAGAGTGGGCGGGAGGGTTTACCGGGGAGCTGTTTTTT. As protein: CSAREWAGGFTGELFF.

Regarding this clonotype: A single base separates this from a much larger clone, so it may be a read error. This chain uses TRBV7-9 with TRBJ1-6, with a weak D call TRBD1 (5 bases). CDR3 size: 15 residues. CDR1 and CDR2 (germline): SEHNR, FQNEAQ (reference sequence). The CDR3 reads CSSSRAAGTGSPLHF. The CDR3 coding sequence is TGTTCCAGCTCACGGGCTGCAGGGACGGGCTCACCCCTCCACTTT.

The genes are TRBV7-2 and TRBJ1-3; no clear D gene. Trimming removed 1 base at V and 1 base at J, with 5 bases between. Per germline, CDR1 SGHTA and CDR2 FQGNSA. The CDR3 runs to 14 residues. CDR3 sequence: CASSLDRSGNTIYF. The CDR3 DNA sequence: TGTGCCAGCAGCTTAGATCGGTCTGGAAACACCATATATTTT.

This clonotype has at least ten counts. The chain uses TRBV5-1 and TRBJ1-1, with TRBD1 as a possible D gene (5 bases). The CDR3 totals 14 residues. Trimming took 2 bases from V and 0 from J, leaving 8 bases between them. The germline CDR1 and CDR2 sequences are SGHRS and YFSETQ. The CDR3 nucleotides are TGCGCCAGCAGCTTCGACAGATTGAACACTGAAGCTTTCTTT. It yields the protein CASSFDRLNTEAFF.

This clonotype was seen only a few times. The chain has TRBV11-2 and TRBJ1-3; D possibly corresponds to TRBD1 (6 bases). V lost 2 bases, J lost 3 bases, and 8 bases lay in between. Germline CDR1 and CDR2: SGHAT and FQNNGV. This CDR3 is 14 amino acids long. The chain's CDR3 is CASSLQGLGNTIYF. CDR3 coding DNA: TGTGCCAGCAGCTTACAGGGGCTTGGAAACACCATATATTTT. The whole variable domain, remainder taken from reference TRBV11-2 and TRBJ1-3, is EAGVAQSPRYKIIEKRQSVAFWCNPISGHATLYWYQQILGQGPKLLIQFQNNGVVDDSQLPKDRFSAERLKGVDSTLKIQPAKLEDSAVYLCASSLQGLGNTIYFGEGSWLTVV.